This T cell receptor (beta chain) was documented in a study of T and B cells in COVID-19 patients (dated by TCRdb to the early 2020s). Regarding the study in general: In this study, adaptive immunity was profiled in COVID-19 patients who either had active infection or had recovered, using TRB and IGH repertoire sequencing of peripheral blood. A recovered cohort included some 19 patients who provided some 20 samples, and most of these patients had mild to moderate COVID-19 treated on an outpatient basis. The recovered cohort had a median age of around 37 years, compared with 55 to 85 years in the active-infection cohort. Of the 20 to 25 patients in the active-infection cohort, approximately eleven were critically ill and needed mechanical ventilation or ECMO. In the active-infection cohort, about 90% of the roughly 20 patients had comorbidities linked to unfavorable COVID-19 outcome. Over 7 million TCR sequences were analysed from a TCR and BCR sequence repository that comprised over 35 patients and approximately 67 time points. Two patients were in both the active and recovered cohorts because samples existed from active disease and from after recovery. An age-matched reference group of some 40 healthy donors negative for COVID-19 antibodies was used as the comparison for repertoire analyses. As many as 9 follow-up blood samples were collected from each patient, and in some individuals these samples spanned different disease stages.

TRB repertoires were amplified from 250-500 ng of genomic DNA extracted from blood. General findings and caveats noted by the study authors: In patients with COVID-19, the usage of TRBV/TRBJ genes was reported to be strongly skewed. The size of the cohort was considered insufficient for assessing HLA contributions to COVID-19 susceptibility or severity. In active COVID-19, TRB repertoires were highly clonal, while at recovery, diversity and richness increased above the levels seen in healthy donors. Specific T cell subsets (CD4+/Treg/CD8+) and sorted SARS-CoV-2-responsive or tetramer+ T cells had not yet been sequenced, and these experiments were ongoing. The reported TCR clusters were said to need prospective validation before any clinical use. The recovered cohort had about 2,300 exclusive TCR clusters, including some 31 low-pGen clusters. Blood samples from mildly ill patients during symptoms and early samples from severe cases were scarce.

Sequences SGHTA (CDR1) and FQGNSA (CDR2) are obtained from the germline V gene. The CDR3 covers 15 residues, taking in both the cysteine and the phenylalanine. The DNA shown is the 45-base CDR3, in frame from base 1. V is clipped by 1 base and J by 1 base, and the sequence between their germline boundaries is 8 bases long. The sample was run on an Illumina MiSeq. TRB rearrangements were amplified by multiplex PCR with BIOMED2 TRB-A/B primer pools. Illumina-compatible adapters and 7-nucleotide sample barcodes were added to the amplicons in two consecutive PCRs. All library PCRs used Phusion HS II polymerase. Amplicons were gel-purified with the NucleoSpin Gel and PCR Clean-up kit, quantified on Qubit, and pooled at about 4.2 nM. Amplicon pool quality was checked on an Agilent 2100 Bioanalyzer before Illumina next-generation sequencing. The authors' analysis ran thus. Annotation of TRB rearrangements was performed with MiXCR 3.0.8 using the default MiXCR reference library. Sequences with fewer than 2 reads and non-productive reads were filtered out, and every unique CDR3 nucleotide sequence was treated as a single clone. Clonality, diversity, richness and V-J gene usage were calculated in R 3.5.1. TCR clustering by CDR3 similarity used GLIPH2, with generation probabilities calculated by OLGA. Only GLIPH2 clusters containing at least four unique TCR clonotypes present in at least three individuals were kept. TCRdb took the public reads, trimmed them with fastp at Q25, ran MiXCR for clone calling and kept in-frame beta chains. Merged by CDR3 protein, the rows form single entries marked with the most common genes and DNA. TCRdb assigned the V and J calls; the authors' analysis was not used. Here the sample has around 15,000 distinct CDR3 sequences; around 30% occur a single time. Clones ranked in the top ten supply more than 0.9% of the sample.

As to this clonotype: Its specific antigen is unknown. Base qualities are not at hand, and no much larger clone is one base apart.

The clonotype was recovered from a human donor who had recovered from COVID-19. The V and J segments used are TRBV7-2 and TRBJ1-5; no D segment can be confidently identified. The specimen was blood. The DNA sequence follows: TGTGCCAGCAGCTTAGATGGAGCAAGCAATCAGCCCCAGCATTTT. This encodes CASSLDGASNQPQHF.